The 31 T cell receptor beta chains below were found in one sample sequenced in a study of shared clonotypes between healthy human individuals. Assay: immunoSEQ multiplex PCR; the TCRdb copy retains only in-frame clones and omits some. Of about 2 million clones listed, less than 95% were seen once; the top ten hold less than 1.5%. CD45RO-negative CD8 cells positively selected for CCR7 made up the naive population, which excluded terminally differentiated effector memory CD45RA+ cells. Sequenced: naive CD8+ T cells sorted from blood. These receptors all come from a man aged 18-30 years in good health.

The gene calls are TRBV9 and TRBJ2-1; no reliable D call. The CDR3 has 14 amino acids. Germline assignment: CDR1 SGDLS and CDR2 YYNGEE. The V gene lost 4 bases and the J gene lost 8 bases, with 16 bases spanning the gap. Here the CDR3 reads CASSFRLVVDEQFF. In DNA, the CDR3 is TGTGCCAGCAGCTTCCGGTTGGTAGTAGATGAGCAGTTCTTC.

Notes on this clone: Distinct nucleotide sequences in the sample also encode this CDR3. The chain joins TRBV13 to TRBJ2-7; TRBD2 aligns across 7 bases. The CDR3 totals 15 residues. The germline V gene has CDR1 PRHDT and CDR2 FYEKMQ (reference sequence). Germline trimming cut 6 bases from V and 2 bases from J; bases unmatched to any gene: 10. The chain's CDR3 is CASSPAGQGPYEQYF. CDR3 DNA: TGTGCCAGCAGTCCAGCGGGGCAGGGCCCCTACGAGCAGTACTTC.

The chain has TRBV29-1 and TRBJ2-2; a weak D match, TRBD1 (6 bases). This CDR3 comprises 12 residues. Deletions cut 6 bases from V and 1 base from J, with 6 bases between. From germline, CDR1 is SQVTM and CDR2 ANQGSEA. This chain's CDR3 is CSVDRNTGELFF. CDR3 in DNA: TGCAGCGTGGACAGGAACACCGGGGAGCTGTTTTTT.

The chain employs TRBV30 and TRBJ2-7; D is perhaps TRBD2 (5 bases). V was pared by 5 bases and J by 3 bases, with 17 bases between. CDR3 length equals 14 residues. Germline V gene data show CDR1 as GTSNPN and CDR2 as SVGIG (reference sequence). CDR3 DNA: TGTGCCTGGGGTCGGGAAGAATTAAACTACGAGCAGTACTTC. Protein: CAWGREELNYEQYF.

The chain links TRBV9 to TRBJ2-1; 7 nucleotides agree with TRBD2. Trimming removed 4 bases from V and 7 bases from J; junction bases left unmatched: 17. The CDR3 length is 17 residues. Germline assignment: CDR1 SGDLS and CDR2 YYNGEE. The CDR3 protein is CASSSLAAEGVLNEQFF. CDR3 sequence (DNA): TGTGCCAGCAGCTCCCTAGCGGCAGAGGGTGTATTGAATGAGCAGTTCTTC.

The chain joins TRBV7-9 to TRBJ2-7, with unresolved D. CDR1 SEHNR and CDR2 FQNEAQ come from the germline V gene (reference sequence). V lost 3 bases and J lost 9, with 9 bases in between. This CDR3 region has 11 residues. The CDR3 here is CASSLSSGQYF. As DNA, the CDR3 is TGTGCCAGCAGCTTGTCCTCTGGGCAGTACTTC.

V gene TRBV11-2 combines with J gene TRBJ2-7; D is unclear. This CDR3 is 18 amino acids long. CDR1 and CDR2 (germline): SGHAT, FQNNGV. The V end was cut by 0 bases, the J end by 3 bases, with 21 bases between. The CDR3 sequence: CASSLDPPQRGWVYEQYF. The DNA for the CDR3 is TGTGCCAGCAGCTTAGATCCCCCGCAACGTGGCTGGGTCTACGAGCAGTACTTC.

The chain links TRBV7-9 to TRBJ2-7, with D perhaps matching TRBD1 (6 bases). This CDR3 spans 14 amino acids. Germline V lookup: CDR1 SEHNR, CDR2 FQNEAQ (reference sequence). V lost 4 bases and J 0 bases, leaving 10 bases between the germline ends. DNA of the CDR3: TGTGCCAGCAGCTCATCGGACAGCTCCTACGAGCAGTACTTC. Its translation is CASSSSDSSYEQYF.

This clone was counted once. V gene TRBV19 combines with J gene TRBJ1-1; a possible D gene is TRBD1 (5 bases). V lost 5 bases to trimming and J lost 7 bases, with 20 bases between them. Germline values: CDR1 LNHDA, CDR2 SQIVND (reference sequence). CDR3 length: 15 residues. Here the CDR3 DNA reads TGTGCCAGTAGTGCCTCGGGGGGAGTAATCCTTGAAGCTTTCTTT. Amino acids: CASSASGGVILEAFF.

The chain carries TRBV9 and TRBJ1-2; D uncertain. V was trimmed by 7 bases and J by 3 bases, leaving 19 bases between them. Germline CDR1 SGDLS, CDR2 YYNGEE. This CDR3 is built from 15 residues. The DNA for the CDR3 is TGTGCCAGCTCTCCCCGGGCAGGCCTGGACTATGGCTACACCTTC. It encodes CASSPRAGLDYGYTF. The full variable domain, in which reference TRBV9 and TRBJ1-2 provide the parts outside the CDR3, is DSGVTQTPKHLITATGQRVTLRCSPRSGDLSVYWYQQSLDQGLQFLIQYYNGEERAKGNILERFSAQQFPDLHSELNLSSLELGDSALYFCASSPRAGLDYGYTFGSGTRLTVV.

The chain uses TRBV11-2 and TRBJ2-7; D is unresolved. CDR1 and CDR2 from the germline V gene are SGHAT and FQNNGV. Trimming removed 7 bases at V and 7 bases at J, with 17 bases between. The CDR3 covers 13 residues. The CDR3 loop is CASTLDPTQEQYF. The CDR3 region has the DNA TGTGCCAGCACTCTAGACCCCACCCAGGAGCAGTACTTC.

This chain joins TRBV13 and TRBJ2-4, with D maybe TRBD2 (5 bases). CDR1 and CDR2 (germline): PRHDT, FYEKMQ (reference sequence). The V end lost 1 base, the J end lost 6 bases, and 10 bases lay between the germline ends. This CDR3 has 14 amino acids. The CDR3 here is CASSLVLEGNIQYF. CDR3 DNA sequence: TGTGCCAGCAGCTTAGTACTAGAGGGAAACATTCAGTACTTC.

V gene TRBV5-6 combines with J gene TRBJ1-6; D uncertain. The V gene's germline CDR1 is SGHDT and CDR2 YYEEEE. There are 16 residues in the CDR3. V lost 3 bases to trimming and J lost 4 bases, with 14 bases between them. CDR3 sequence: CASSWWRSGYNSPLHF. CDR3 bases: TGTGCCAGCAGCTGGTGGCGTTCGGGGTATAATTCACCCCTCCACTTT.

The chain has TRBV14 and TRBJ1-6; 8 nucleotides agree with TRBD1. Germline assignment: CDR1 SGHDN and CDR2 FVKESK. The CDR3 is made up of 15 amino acids. J lost 4 bases, V lost 3 bases, and 2 bases had no gene match. The CDR3 reads CASSQTGAYNSPLHF. The CDR3 coding sequence is TGTGCCAGCAGCCAGACAGGGGCATATAATTCACCCCTCCACTTT.

This chain links TRBV7-9 with TRBJ1-1, with D possibly being TRBD1 (6 bases). CDR1 is SEHNR, CDR2 FQNEAQ, per germline (reference sequence). V lost 1 base and J lost 7, with 13 bases in between. This CDR3 is 14 amino acids long. CDR3 DNA: TGTGCCAGCAGCTTAGAAGGGGGGAGGAATGAAGCTTTCTTT. Its protein is CASSLEGGRNEAFF.

The chain links TRBV5-1 to TRBJ2-3; 7 bases fit TRBD2. V was clipped by 4 bases and J by 3 bases; unmatched bases: 8. CDR1 is SGHRS, CDR2 YFSETQ, per germline. The CDR3 is made up of 15 amino acids. The CDR3 DNA follows: TGCGCCAGCAGCACCGGGACTACCAGGACAGATACGCAGTATTTT. Amino acid sequence: CASSTGTTRTDTQYF.

The gene calls are TRBV6-4 and TRBJ1-1, with no clear D. The germline V and J ends were trimmed by 5 bases and 6 bases, with 13 bases remaining between them. The CDR3 extends over 13 amino acids. In germline, CDR1 is MRHNA, CDR2 SNTAGT. CDR3 nucleotides: TGTGCCAGCAGTACGGACCCTTCGGCTGAAGCTTTCTTT. This codes for CASSTDPSAEAFF.

The CDR3 sequence is CSVGSPDTQYF. In DNA, the CDR3 is TGCAGCGTCGGATCGCCAGATACGCAGTATTTT. The chain combines TRBV29-1 with TRBJ2-3, with unresolved D. Trimming shortened V by 6 bases and J by 4 bases, and 8 bases separated the two germline ends. The germline V gene encodes CDR1 SQVTM and CDR2 ANQGSEA. CDR3 length equals 11 residues.

J is TRBJ2-5 and V is TRBV19; D is ambiguous. This CDR3 is built from 14 residues. Trimming took 5 bases from V and 0 from J, leaving 10 bases between them. Germline CDR1 and CDR2: LNHDA and SQIVND (reference sequence). The CDR3 sequence is CASSLGYNQETQYF. The CDR3 DNA sequence: TGTGCCAGTAGTCTCGGATACAACCAAGAGACCCAGTACTTC.

The chain recombines TRBV7-9 with TRBJ2-7; 12 nucleotides align to TRBD1. The CDR3 is made up of 16 amino acids. V lost 5 bases and J lost 5; bases outside the gene matches: 10. Germline V CDR1 and CDR2: SEHNR, FQNEAQ (reference sequence). For the CDR3, the DNA is TGTGCCAGCAGCGCCCCGGGACAGGGGGCTGTTGACGAGCAGTACTTC. Encoded protein: CASSAPGQGAVDEQYF.

CDR3 residues: CASTKGGDTQYF. The CDR3 DNA reads as TGTGCCAGCACCAAAGGGGGAGATACGCAGTATTTT. This rearrangement joins TRBV9 to TRBJ2-3; perhaps TRBD1 as D (6 bases). Trimming shortened V by 6 bases and J by 5 bases, and 10 bases separated the two germline ends. Germline V lookup: CDR1 SGDLS, CDR2 YYNGEE. This CDR3 is 12 amino acids long.

This clone was detected only once. This sequence joins TRBV5-6 and TRBJ1-1; D call uncertain. Per the germline V gene, CDR1 is SGHDT and CDR2 is YYEEEE. This CDR3 spans 16 amino acids. V was clipped by 1 base and J by 1 base, with 14 bases between them. The CDR3 nucleotides are TGTGCCAGCAGCTTGATGGCGGGAAAGGGGAACACTGAAGCTTTCTTT. It specifies CASSLMAGKGNTEAFF.

Points on this clone: This sample includes further DNA sequences coding for the same CDR3. This sequence joins TRBV15 and TRBJ2-5; D not resolved. The CDR3 spans 12 residues. V gave up 1 base and J gave up 5 bases, with 5 bases separating them. CDR1 and CDR2 (germline): LNHNV, YYDKDF (reference sequence). CDR3 loop: CATSRVGETQYF. The CDR3 region has the DNA TGTGCCACCAGCAGAGTCGGCGAGACCCAGTACTTC.

Regarding this clone: The same CDR3 arises from other DNA sequences in this sample as well. The chain couples TRBV9 to TRBJ2-1; 14 nucleotides match TRBD2. The ends lost 3 bases at V and 7 bases at J; junction bases unmatched: 3. CDR1 is SGDLS, CDR2 YYNGEE, per germline. The CDR3 totals 15 residues. CDR3 region: CASSAGTSGSNEQFF. The CDR3 nucleotides are TGTGCCAGCAGCGCGGGGACTAGCGGGAGTAATGAGCAGTTCTTC.

This clone was detected only once. This sample includes further DNA sequences coding for the same CDR3. The chain carries TRBV7-9 and TRBJ2-7; TRBD1 aligns across 9 bases. Germline CDR1 reads SEHNR; CDR2 reads FQNEAQ (reference sequence). V lost 4 bases and J lost 3; bases outside the gene matches: 4. This CDR3 region has 14 residues. The CDR3 region has the DNA TGTGCCAGCAGCTCTCCGGGACAGGGCTACGAGCAGTACTTC. It translates to CASSSPGQGYEQYF.

The chain combines TRBV4-1 with TRBJ1-4; D gene uncertain. Germline CDR1 MGHRA, CDR2 YSYEKL. Trimming removed 2 bases from V and 3 bases from J, with 13 bases in between. The CDR3 loop spans 16 amino acids. CDR3 sequence (DNA): TGCGCCAGCAGCCAAAGGTGGCCCGACCCTAATGAAAAACTGTTTTTT. Its protein is CASSQRWPDPNEKLFF.

DNA of the CDR3: TGTGCCAGCAGCCACCTCTCTGGGACCCTGACCAGCGAGCAGTACTTC. This codes for CASSHLSGTLTSEQYF. The gene calls are TRBV7-9 and TRBJ2-7; D may match TRBD1 or TRBD2 (5 bases each). The V gene lost 5 bases and the J gene lost 6 bases, with 23 bases spanning the gap. In germline, CDR1 is SEHNR, CDR2 FQNEAQ (reference sequence). The CDR3 has 16 amino acids.

The rearrangement links TRBV5-1 to TRBJ1-6; 8 positions agree with TRBD1. This CDR3 has 18 amino acids. After removal of 3 bases from V and 7 bases from J, the junction contained 15 bases not matched to a gene. The germline gives CDR1 SGHRS, CDR2 YFSETQ. This CDR3 reads CASSSVPPWTGRNSPLHF. In nucleotides, the CDR3 is TGCGCCAGCAGCTCCGTCCCCCCTTGGACAGGGAGAAATTCACCCCTCCACTTT.

The CDR3 loop is CASGTGGLGAIMNTEAFF. The CDR3 nucleotides read TGTGCCAGCGGGACCGGAGGCCTGGGGGCCATCATGAACACTGAAGCTTTCTTT. The chain is built from TRBV2 and TRBJ1-1; maybe TRBD1 (6 bases). Germline assignment: CDR1 SNHLY and CDR2 FYNNEI. Trimming pared 8 bases from V and 0 bases from J, leaving 25 bases between. CDR3 size: 18 residues.

The chain joins TRBV5-1 to TRBJ1-1; 7 bases agree with TRBD1. CDR3 length: 14 amino acids. Looked up from germline, CDR1 is SGHRS and CDR2 is YFSETQ. The junction had 8 bases not matched to a gene; V was cut back by 2 bases and J by 7 bases. In nucleotides, the CDR3 is TGCGCCAGCAGCTTAATCGGACAGGCCGATGAAGCTTTCTTT. Protein product: CASSLIGQADEAFF.

The rearrangement links TRBV19 to TRBJ1-2; the D is unclear. There are 15 residues in the CDR3. Per the germline V gene, CDR1 is LNHDA and CDR2 is SQIVND (reference sequence). Trimming took 6 bases from V and 4 from J, leaving 18 bases between them. CDR3 in amino acids: CASSPMIGDAYGYTF. Here the CDR3 DNA reads TGTGCCAGTAGCCCCATGATAGGCGACGCCTATGGCTACACCTTC.